This T cell receptor (beta chain) stems from a study of regulatory T cells in long-lasting Graves disease. The time point here: newly diagnosed GD, antithyroid drugs for less than 3 months. The TCR library used RNA extracted from PBMCs. Arm-PCR of CDR3 regions and iRepertoire HTBI primers were used to build TCR beta libraries. TCRdb used MiXCR to reprocess the multiplex PCR reads, holding one entry per CDR3 protein. The sample includes under 250,000 distinct CDR3 sequences, around 20% of them seen just once. This specimen consisted of peripheral blood mononuclear cells (PBMCs), obtained at new diagnosis, from a patient treated with antithyroid drugs. The receptor's source is a female donor with Graves disease.

The CDR3 region has the DNA TGTGCCAGCAGCCAAACTTGGGAGGGAGGTAGGGAGACCCAGTACTTC. Amino acids: CASSQTWEGGRETQYF. V gene TRBV4-2 combines with J gene TRBJ2-5; 7 bases match TRBD2. CDR1 and CDR2 from the germline V gene are LGHNA and YNFKEQ. The CDR3 has 16 residues. V was clipped by 2 bases and J by 5 bases; unmatched bases: 11.